The 10 T cell receptor beta chains listed next were all sequenced from one sample in a study of cytomegalovirus exposure and HLA in healthy donors. Primers included in the PCR were 60 Vbeta and 13 Jbeta primers. This table comes from immunoSEQ multiplex PCR, and its TCRdb copy is limited to in-frame clones, with some not included. Of roughly 68,000 clones in the sample, around 75% are singletons; the top ten hold almost 7.5%. The sequenced material came from PBMCs. All receptors come from a woman under 40 in good health and CMV-seropositive.

On this clone: Other DNA sequences in the same sample also yield this CDR3. The chain couples TRBV11-2 to TRBJ2-1; 10 bases map to TRBD2. With 1 base clipped from V and 6 bases from J, the junction kept 3 bases outside the gene matches. This CDR3 has 15 amino acids. CDR1 SGHAT and CDR2 FQNNGV come from the germline V gene. The CDR3 loop is CASSLGLAGVNEQFF. In nucleotides, the CDR3 is TGTGCCAGCAGCTTAGGGCTAGCGGGAGTCAATGAGCAGTTCTTC.

This sequence joins TRBV11-2 and TRBJ2-7; 13 bases fit TRBD2. V lost 6 bases to trimming and J lost 6 bases; unmatched junction nucleotides: 11. The CDR3 is 16 amino acids. Germline loops: CDR1 SGHAT, CDR2 FQNNGV. The CDR3 DNA sequence: TGTGCCAGCAGATCTCTACGGACTAGCGGGAGACGCGAGCAGTACTTC. As protein: CASRSLRTSGRREQYF.

The V gene is TRBV11-3, the J gene TRBJ2-3, with D perhaps matching TRBD1 (6 bases). Germline V lookup: CDR1 SGHNT, CDR2 YENEEA. Trimming took off 5 bases at V and 5 bases at J, with 14 bases between the two ends. The CDR3 loop spans 14 amino acids. CDR3 nucleotides: TGTGCCAGCAGCCCCCCCCCACAGGGAGATACGCAGTATTTT. It yields the protein CASSPPPQGDTQYF.

This clone was observed a few times. The CDR3 protein is CASSSGGTGQPQHF. DNA for the CDR3: TGTGCCAGCAGTTCAGGGGGAACTGGTCAGCCCCAGCATTTT. This rearrangement joins TRBV28 to TRBJ1-5, with 7 bases matching TRBD1. V was clipped by 4 bases and J by 6 bases; unmatched bases: 6. In germline, CDR1 is MDHEN, CDR2 SYDVKM. The CDR3 length is 14 residues.

The chain combines TRBV10-1 with TRBJ2-7; 13 positions agree with TRBD2. This CDR3 has 15 amino acids. V gave up 8 bases and J gave up 3 bases; unmatched junction bases: 7. The germline CDR1 and CDR2 sequences are WNHNN and SYGVQD (reference sequence). CDR3: CASSWTSGRIYEQYF. For the CDR3, the DNA is TGCGCCAGCTCTTGGACTAGCGGGAGAATCTACGAGCAGTACTTC.

V usage is TRBV27 and J usage is TRBJ2-7; 8 bases agree with TRBD2. Germline lookup yields CDR1 MNHEY and CDR2 SMNVEV (reference sequence). Trimming removed 7 bases from V and 3 bases from J; junction bases left unmatched: 14. The CDR3 loop spans 16 amino acids. The CDR3 region is CASTESRGRSRYEQYF. CDR3 coding DNA: TGTGCCAGCACCGAAAGCCGCGGGAGGTCGCGCTACGAGCAGTACTTC.

This clone was counted a single time. V gene TRBV5-1 combines with J gene TRBJ2-1; TRBD2 aligns across 11 bases. The V gene's germline CDR1 is SGHRS and CDR2 YFSETQ. Losses at the gene ends were 4 bases for V and 2 bases for J; bases not matched to a gene: 14. The CDR3 runs to 19 residues. CDR3 residues: CASSPLLAGGKKAYNEQFF. The CDR3 region has the DNA TGCGCCAGCAGCCCCCTCCTAGCGGGAGGCAAAAAGGCCTACAATGAGCAGTTCTTC.

This clone has a single count. The gene calls are TRBV9 and TRBJ2-7; 7 bases agree with TRBD2. V dropped 1 base and J dropped 5; count of bases not matched to a gene: 9. Per germline, CDR1 SGDLS and CDR2 YYNGEE. CDR3 length: 15 residues. CDR3 sequence reads: CASSVWAGDRDEQYF. In nucleotides, the CDR3 is TGTGCCAGCAGCGTATGGGCGGGAGATAGAGACGAGCAGTACTTC. The whole variable domain, filled in from reference TRBV9 and TRBJ2-7, reads DSGVTQTPKHLITATGQRVTLRCSPRSGDLSVYWYQQSLDQGLQFLIQYYNGEERAKGNILERFSAQQFPDLHSELNLSSLELGDSALYFCASSVWAGDRDEQYFGPGTRLTVT.

This rearrangement joins TRBV28 to TRBJ1-2, with D possibly being TRBD1 (6 bases). Trimming pared 3 bases from V and 3 bases from J, leaving 17 bases between. Germline CDR1 and CDR2: MDHEN and SYDVKM. The CDR3 contains 16 residues. The CDR3 sequence is CASSFPSDRPDYGYTF. The CDR3 region has the DNA TGTGCCAGCAGTTTCCCCTCAGACAGGCCAGACTATGGCTACACCTTC.

This chain connects TRBV6-5 to TRBJ2-7, with D maybe TRBD2 (5 bases). V lost 5 bases and J lost 5, with 13 bases in between. The CDR3 length is 13 residues. Germline values: CDR1 MNHEY, CDR2 SVGAGI. CDR3 region: CASSLTRGNEQYF. The CDR3 DNA sequence: TGTGCCAGCAGTCTAACCCGGGGTAACGAGCAGTACTTC.